This TCR beta chain was captured by sequencing in a study of T-cell memory formation after mild COVID-19. On the study more broadly: TCR clusters showed largely donor specificity. Study conclusions and caveats: CD4+ contracting clones lay mainly in CM and EM, CD8+ ones in EMRA.

TCRdb processed the 5' RACE reads anew with MiXCR; each CDR3 protein has one entry. Seen here are 400,000 to 500,000 distinct CDR3 sequences, 24% observed once, and the top ten hold roughly 8.7%. Points on this clonotype: Its antigen is not known.

From germline, CDR1 is MNHEY and CDR2 SVGEGT. This CDR3 has 15 amino acids. Trimming pared 5 bases from V and 1 base from J, leaving 13 bases between. The TCR sequence derives from an adult woman who had mild COVID-19 (a few samples of this study predate the infection). Cell type and time point are not known. This chain connects TRBV6-2 or TRBV6-3 to TRBJ2-3, with a possible D match to TRBD2 (6 bases). The sequencing input was PBMCs or a T cell subset sorted from them (not recorded which). The CDR3: CASSPLGLRTDTQYF. CDR3 DNA sequence: TGTGCCAGCAGTCCCCTGGGACTTCGCACAGATACGCAGTATTTT.